The 16 T cell receptor beta chains listed next were all sequenced from one sample in a study of cytomegalovirus exposure and HLA in healthy donors. The PCR ran on 60 Vbeta and 13 Jbeta primers. Libraries were prepared by immunoSEQ multiplex PCR; TCRdb keeps only in-frame clonotypes and omits some of them. The sample includes just under 65,000 clones, around 80% of them seen just once. Specimen: PBMCs. These receptors all stem from a woman in her 30s in good health and CMV-seronegative.

The rearrangement links TRBV9 to TRBJ1-4; a possible D gene is TRBD1 (5 bases). V gave up 3 bases and J gave up 4 bases, with 7 bases separating them. CDR1 is SGDLS and CDR2 is YYNGEE in the germline V gene. The CDR3 totals 13 residues. DNA of the CDR3: TGTGCCAGCAGCGCGGGGGGTAATGAAAAACTGTTTTTT. Translated, it gives CASSAGGNEKLFF. Full variable domain (outside the CDR3, taken from reference TRBV9 and TRBJ1-4): DSGVTQTPKHLITATGQRVTLRCSPRSGDLSVYWYQQSLDQGLQFLIQYYNGEERAKGNILERFSAQQFPDLHSELNLSSLELGDSALYFCASSAGGNEKLFFGSGTQLSVL.

V is TRBV4-3 and J is TRBJ2-5; D unclear. Between the trimmed V and J ends, which lost 1 base and 7 bases, there was a span of 13 bases. The CDR3 spans 14 residues. The germline gives CDR1 LGHNA, CDR2 YSLEER. The CDR3 sequence is CASSQVSGVGTQYF. In DNA form, the CDR3 reads TGCGCCAGCAGCCAAGTCTCCGGTGTTGGGACCCAGTACTTC.

The sample holds a few counts of this clone. J is TRBJ1-1 and V is TRBV11-2; D is unclear. The CDR3 length is 10 residues. Germline CDR1 and CDR2: SGHAT and FQNNGV. The V and J ends lost 5 bases and 14 bases respectively, with 12 bases between them. CDR3 protein: CASSTQQLFF. CDR3 sequence (DNA): TGTGCCAGCAGCACCCAACAGCTATTCTTT.

The rearrangement links TRBV6-4 to TRBJ1-1, with D uncertain. V was cut by 3 bases and J by 2 bases, with 7 bases left in between. The CDR3 sequence is 13 residues long. Looked up from germline, CDR1 is MRHNA and CDR2 is SNTAGT. The CDR3 protein is CASSEQVNTEAFF. The CDR3 DNA reads as TGTGCCAGCAGTGAGCAGGTAAACACTGAAGCTTTCTTT.

This chain connects TRBV7-9 to TRBJ1-1; D is uncertain. The germline V gene has CDR1 SEHNR and CDR2 FQNEAQ (reference sequence). There are 13 residues in the CDR3. Trimming stripped 7 bases from V and 0 bases from J, with 9 bases between. The CDR3 reads CASTLSVNTEAFF. The CDR3 DNA is TGTGCCAGCACCCTTAGCGTGAACACTGAAGCTTTCTTT. The variable domain in full, completed from reference TRBV7-9 and TRBJ1-1, reads DTGVSQNPRHKITKRGQNVTFRCDPISEHNRLYWYRQTLGQGPEFLTYFQNEAQLEKSRLLSDRFSAERPKGSFSTLEIQRTEQGDSAMYLCASTLSVNTEAFFGQGTRLTVV.

The chain joins TRBV30 to TRBJ2-4, with TRBD2 matching over 9 bases. The CDR3 length is 11 residues. The germline gives CDR1 GTSNPN, CDR2 SVGIG (reference sequence). V gave up 5 bases and J gave up 8 bases; unmatched junction bases: 1. In DNA form, the CDR3 reads TGTGCCTGGGCGGGGGGGGACATTCAGTACTTC. Translating it yields CAWAGGDIQYF.

The chain couples TRBV6-1 to TRBJ2-2, with D hard to call. The CDR3 totals 13 residues. With 2 bases removed from V and 6 bases from J, the gap between germline ends came to 7 bases. Germline V gene data show CDR1 as MNHNS and CDR2 as SASEGT. The CDR3 reads CASSERDSGELFF. CDR3 sequence (DNA): TGTGCCAGCAGTGAACGCGATTCCGGGGAGCTGTTTTTT.

This clone was detected only a few times. The CDR3 reads CAWQENTGELFF. The CDR3 DNA reads TGTGCCTGGCAGGAGAACACCGGGGAGCTGTTTTTT. V and J are TRBV30 and TRBJ2-2; D not certain. This CDR3 has 12 amino acids. The V gene's germline CDR1 is GTSNPN and CDR2 SVGIG (reference sequence). The ends were cut back, 5 bases at V and 1 base at J, with 5 bases in the middle.

The V gene is TRBV9, the J gene TRBJ2-2, with a tentative D call TRBD2 (5 bases). Trimming removed 3 bases at V and 6 bases at J, with 6 bases between. CDR3 size: 12 residues. The germline CDR1 and CDR2 sequences are SGDLS and YYNGEE. In DNA form, the CDR3 reads TGTGCCAGCAGCGGGGGAGCCGGGGAGCTGTTTTTT. It specifies CASSGGAGELFF.

The chain employs TRBV9 and TRBJ1-1; the match to TRBD1 covers 7 bases. V lost 3 bases to trimming and J lost 3 bases; unmatched junction nucleotides: 2. The CDR3 consists of 13 residues. Germline V gene sequence: CDR1 SGDLS, CDR2 YYNGEE. CDR3 protein: CASSDRGHTEAFF. The CDR3 nucleotides read TGTGCCAGCAGCGACAGGGGACACACTGAAGCTTTCTTT. The full variable domain, with the rest looked up from reference TRBV9 and TRBJ1-1, is DSGVTQTPKHLITATGQRVTLRCSPRSGDLSVYWYQQSLDQGLQFLIQYYNGEERAKGNILERFSAQQFPDLHSELNLSSLELGDSALYFCASSDRGHTEAFFGQGTRLTVV.

The CDR3 DNA reads as TGCGCCAGCAGTGAGCCAGGGGCGGCCTCCTACGAGCAGTACTTC. Translation gives CASSEPGAASYEQYF. This chain connects TRBV10-2 to TRBJ2-7; TRBD1 might be the D (6 bases). Trimming took off 2 bases at V and 0 bases at J, with 11 bases between the two ends. Germline loops: CDR1 WSHSY, CDR2 SAAADI. The CDR3 totals 15 residues.

The chain combines TRBV6-5 with TRBJ2-7, with TRBD1 identical over 10 bases. This CDR3 has 14 amino acids. The V gene's germline CDR1 is MNHEY and CDR2 SVGAGI. J lost 6 bases, V lost 7 bases, and 9 bases had no gene match. The CDR3 region has the DNA TGTGCCAGCACCACGCCGGGACAGGGGCCCGAGCAGTACTTC. It codes for CASTTPGQGPEQYF.

In this sample, this clone turned up a few times. The gene calls are TRBV11-2 and TRBJ2-7; TRBD2 is a possible D gene (6 bases). V lost 3 bases, J lost 2 bases, and 11 bases lay in between. The germline CDR1 and CDR2 sequences are SGHAT and FQNNGV. This CDR3 contains 14 residues. The CDR3 sequence is CASSFTTSTYEQYF. CDR3 sequence (DNA): TGTGCCAGCAGCTTCACGACTAGTACCTACGAGCAGTACTTC. Combining the CDR3 with reference TRBV11-2 and TRBJ2-7 gives the whole variable domain EAGVAQSPRYKIIEKRQSVAFWCNPISGHATLYWYQQILGQGPKLLIQFQNNGVVDDSQLPKDRFSAERLKGVDSTLKIQPAKLEDSAVYLCASSFTTSTYEQYFGPGTRLTVT.

V is TRBV19 and J is TRBJ2-1; D might be TRBD2 (5 bases). This CDR3 spans 16 amino acids. The germline V gene has CDR1 LNHDA and CDR2 SQIVND (reference sequence). V lost 2 bases, J lost 5 bases, and 16 bases lay in between. The CDR3 bases are TGTGCCAGTAGTATAATCGGGATTCACGGGGACAATGAGCAGTTCTTC. Protein: CASSIIGIHGDNEQFF.

V is TRBV5-1 and J is TRBJ2-7; weak D call: TRBD1 (8 bases). V lost 4 bases to trimming and J lost 7 bases, with 18 bases between them. Per the germline V gene, CDR1 is SGHRS and CDR2 is YFSETQ. This CDR3 has 14 residues. This chain's CDR3 is CASSPQYRGGEQYF. For the CDR3, the DNA is TGCGCCAGCAGCCCCCAGTACAGGGGGGGGGAGCAGTACTTC.

The chain recombines TRBV4-1 with TRBJ1-5, with D hard to call. Trimming removed 0 bases at V and 2 bases at J, with 14 bases between. CDR3 length equals 17 residues. Germline V CDR1 and CDR2: MGHRA, YSYEKL. CDR3 in DNA: TGCGCCAGCAGCCAAGATCTCACACCGTTTGGCAATCAGCCCCAGCATTTT. It yields the protein CASSQDLTPFGNQPQHF.